Presented here are 8 T cell receptor beta chains from one specimen sequenced in a study of metastatic and nonmetastatic thyroid tumors. Patients had received no treatment of any kind before thyroid surgery. TCRdb re-called clones from the PCR reads using MiXCR. The sample lists approximately 86,000 clones; approximately 13% were seen once. Sequenced input: tumor tissue. These receptors all stem from a female donor with papillary thyroid cancer or a benign thyroid nodule (not recorded which). Some clones in this sample may be carry-over from other donors' samples.

At least ten counts were recorded for this clone. The V gene is TRBV12-3 or TRBV12-4, the J gene TRBJ1-4; 7 nucleotides line up with TRBD1. Trimming cost V 5 bases and J 2 bases; bases outside gene matches: 8. This CDR3 has 16 residues. The CDR3 coding sequence is TGTGCCAGCAGTCTGACAGGGATAGGCACTAATGAAAAACTGTTTTTT. It specifies CASSLTGIGTNEKLFF.

This clone came up a few times. A read error may be the cause here, since a much bigger clone is one base away. The V call is TRBV6-1, the J call TRBJ1-2, with D perhaps matching TRBD1 (5 bases). V gave up 7 bases and J gave up 7 bases, with 19 bases separating them. Per germline, CDR1 MNHNS and CDR2 SASEGT. This CDR3 has 14 residues. Here the CDR3 DNA reads TGTGCCAGCACCCCGCAAGTCGGGGGGTGTGGCTACACCTTC. It translates to CASTPQVGGCGYTF.

Regarding this clone: A read error is possible here, since a much larger clone lies one base away. The J gene is TRBJ1-5, the V gene TRBV9, with TRBD1 as a possible D gene (6 bases). CDR3 size: 14 residues. Germline CDR1 reads SGDLS; CDR2 reads YYNGEE. With 10 bases removed from V and 7 bases from J, the gap between germline ends came to 21 bases. The CDR3 spells CASGGGPGQQPQHF. The CDR3 DNA reads as TGTGCCTCCGGAGGGGGGCCAGGCCAACAGCCCCAGCATTTT.

There are many counts of this clone. This CDR3 reads CSVDGTLGGEEYF. CDR3 coding DNA: TGCAGCGTTGATGGGACGTTGGGGGGGGAGGAGTACTTC. This chain connects TRBV29-1 to TRBJ2-4; TRBD2 matches 7 bases. Unmatched junction bases numbered 13, after V lost 3 bases and J lost 14 bases. Germline V gene lookup returns CDR1 SQVTM and CDR2 ANQGSEA. The CDR3 consists of 13 residues.

The chain has TRBV5-1 and TRBJ2-3; D gene ambiguous. The CDR3 is 13 residues long. Germline CDR1 and CDR2: SGHRS and YFSETQ. Trimming took 3 bases from V and 5 from J, leaving 10 bases between them. This chain's CDR3 is CASSSLGGDTQYF. Here the CDR3 DNA reads TGCGCCAGCAGCTCTTTGGGTGGAGATACGCAGTATTTT.

In its sample, this clone was seen many times. The chain carries TRBV10-3 and TRBJ2-1; 9 bases fit TRBD2. Per the germline V gene, CDR1 is ENHRY and CDR2 is SYGVKD. The J segment lost 7 bases and the V segment lost 6 bases, leaving 10 bases of the junction unmatched. The CDR3 totals 15 residues. The CDR3 spells CAIRGIAGAGNEQFF. Written as DNA, the CDR3 is TGTGCCATCAGGGGAATAGCGGGAGCGGGGAATGAGCAGTTCTTC.

The rearrangement links TRBV14 to TRBJ2-5, with D hard to call. CDR3 length equals 15 residues. CDR1 and CDR2 (germline): SGHDN, FVKESK. Trimming pared 0 bases from V and 2 bases from J, leaving 10 bases between. The CDR3 DNA reads as TGTGCCAGCAGCCAAGATATTGGACCGCAAGAGACCCAGTACTTC. Amino acids: CASSQDIGPQETQYF.

This clone has ten or more counts. V gene TRBV5-1 combines with J gene TRBJ1-3; D remains ambiguous. This CDR3 contains 15 residues. The V end was cut by 2 bases, the J end by 0 bases, with 9 bases between. The germline V gene has CDR1 SGHRS and CDR2 YFSETQ. The CDR3 reads CASSFGGISGNTIYF. DNA for the CDR3: TGCGCCAGCAGCTTCGGCGGGATCTCTGGAAACACCATATATTTT.